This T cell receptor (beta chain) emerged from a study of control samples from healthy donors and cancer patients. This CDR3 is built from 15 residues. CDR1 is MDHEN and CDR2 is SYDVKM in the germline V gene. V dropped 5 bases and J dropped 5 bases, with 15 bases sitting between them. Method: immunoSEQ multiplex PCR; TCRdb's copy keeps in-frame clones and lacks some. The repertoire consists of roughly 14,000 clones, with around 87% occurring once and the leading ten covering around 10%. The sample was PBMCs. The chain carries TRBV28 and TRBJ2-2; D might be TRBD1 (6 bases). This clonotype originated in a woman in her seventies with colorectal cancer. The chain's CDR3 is CASSPIGGGTGELFF. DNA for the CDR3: TGTGCCAGCAGTCCGATTGGGGGCGGTACCGGGGAGCTGTTTTTT.